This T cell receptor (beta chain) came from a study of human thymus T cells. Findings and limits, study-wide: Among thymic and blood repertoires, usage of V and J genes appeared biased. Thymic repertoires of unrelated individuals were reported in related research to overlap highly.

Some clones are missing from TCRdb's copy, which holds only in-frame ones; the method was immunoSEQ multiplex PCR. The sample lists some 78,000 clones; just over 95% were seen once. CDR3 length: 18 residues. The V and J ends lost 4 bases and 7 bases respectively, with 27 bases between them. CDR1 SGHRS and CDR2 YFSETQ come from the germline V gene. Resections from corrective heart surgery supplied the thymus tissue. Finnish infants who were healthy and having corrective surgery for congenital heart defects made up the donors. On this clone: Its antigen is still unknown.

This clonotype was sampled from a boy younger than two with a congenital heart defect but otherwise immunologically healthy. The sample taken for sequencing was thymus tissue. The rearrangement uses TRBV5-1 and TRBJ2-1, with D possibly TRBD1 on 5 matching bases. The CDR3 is CASSRRAIPNVLSNEQFF. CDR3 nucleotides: TGCGCCAGCAGCCGCAGGGCGATACCTAATGTTTTATCGAATGAGCAGTTCTTC.